This TCR beta chain was obtained from a study of T cell responses to AZD1222 COVID-19 vaccine. The CDR3 sequence is 14 residues long. The germline gives CDR1 SGHRS, CDR2 YFSETQ. Trimming took 4 bases from V and 0 from J, leaving 10 bases between them. This table comes from immunoSEQ multiplex PCR, and its TCRdb copy is limited to in-frame clones, with some not included. Of 74,000 or so clones detected, 84% appear once; the ten largest clones hold approximately 22%. The receptor was isolated from an adult in good health. This rearrangement joins TRBV5-1 to TRBJ1-2, with a possible D match to TRBD1 (5 bases). Sequences were derived from peripheral blood, sampled on day 0 of AZD1222 vaccination. DNA for the CDR3: TGCGCCAGCAGCGAGGGGACCTCTAACTATGGCTACACCTTC. Translating gives CASSEGTSNYGYTF. The variable domain in full, with the rest retrieved from reference TRBV5-1 and TRBJ1-2, is KAGVTQTPRYLIKTRGQQVTLSCSPISGHRSVSWYQQTPGQGLQFLFEYFSETQRNKGNFPGRFSGRQFSNSRSEMNVSTLELGDSALYLCASSEGTSNYGYTFGSGTRLTVV.